These T cell receptor beta chains were read from a single sample in a study of Graves' ophthalmopathy and Graves' hyperthyroidism. TCRdb re-analysed the multiplex PCR reads in MiXCR, keeping a single row per CDR3 protein. The table includes approximately 160,000 distinct CDR3 sequences, approximately 40% detected once. Sequencing was carried out using peripheral blood. These receptors were obtained from a man aged 30 to 39 with Graves' ophthalmopathy. CDR3s include the opening cysteine and the closing phenylalanine or tryptophan. D genes are given only for firm matches. Rows may omit the clone size; those that give it use once, few, many or a size class.

j_call: TRBJ2-7
clone_size: many
v_call: TRBV29-1
d_call: TRBD2
cdr3_aa: CSVEGQTSGDSYEQYF
cdr3_nt: TGCAGCGTTGAGGGGCAAACTAGCGGAGACTCCTACGAGCAGTACTTC

j_call: TRBJ2-5
clone_size: many
v_call: TRBV6-5
d_call: TRBD2
cdr3_aa: CASRHIAGAGETQYF
cdr3_nt: TGTGCCAGCAGACACATAGCGGGAGCGGGCGAGACCCAGTACTTC

j_call: TRBJ1-5
clone_size: many
v_call: TRBV30
d_call: .
cdr3_aa: CAWSAKGWSYQPQHF
cdr3_nt: TGTGCCTGGAGTGCTAAGGGGTGGTCATACCAGCCCCAGCATTTT

j_call: TRBJ1-5
clone_size: .
v_call: TRBV12-3/TRBV12-4
d_call: .
cdr3_aa: CASSLRGGGGGNQPQHF
cdr3_nt: TGTGCCAGCAGTTTACGCGGCGGCGGCGGTGGCAATCAGCCCCAGCATTTT

j_call: TRBJ1-1
clone_size: few
v_call: TRBV12-3/TRBV12-4
d_call: .
cdr3_aa: CASRQKKNTEAFF
cdr3_nt: TGTGCCAGCAGACAAAAAAAGAACACTGAAGCTTTCTTT

j_call: TRBJ2-7
clone_size: many
v_call: TRBV5-5
d_call: TRBD2
cdr3_aa: CASSLFVSGGGITYEQYF
cdr3_nt: TGTGCCAGCAGCTTGTTTGTATCCGGGGGGGGGATTACCTACGAGCAGTACTTC

j_call: TRBJ2-7
clone_size: many
v_call: TRBV19
d_call: TRBD1
cdr3_aa: CASSQGASYEQYF
cdr3_nt: TGTGCCAGTAGTCAGGGGGCCTCCTACGAGCAGTACTTC

j_call: TRBJ2-7
clone_size: .
v_call: TRBV7-2
d_call: TRBD1
cdr3_aa: CASSVGTVSYEQYF
cdr3_nt: TGTGCCAGCAGCGTAGGGACAGTTTCCTACGAGCAGTACTTC

j_call: TRBJ2-7
clone_size: many
v_call: TRBV25-1
d_call: .
cdr3_aa: CASSGDNYEQYF
cdr3_nt: TGTGCCAGCAGTGGGGACAACTACGAGCAGTACTTC

j_call: TRBJ2-7
clone_size: many
v_call: TRBV6-2/TRBV6-3
d_call: TRBD1
cdr3_aa: CASSYARDSNPYEQYF
cdr3_nt: TGTGCCAGCAGTTACGCGAGGGACAGTAATCCCTACGAGCAGTACTTC

j_call: TRBJ2-7
clone_size: .
v_call: TRBV7-8
d_call: .
cdr3_aa: CASSLSGGNYEQYF
cdr3_nt: TGTGCCAGCAGCTTAAGCGGTGGAAACTACGAGCAGTACTTC

j_call: TRBJ1-2
clone_size: many
v_call: TRBV6-1
d_call: .
cdr3_aa: CASSEWAYTQNYGYTF
cdr3_nt: TGTGCCAGCAGTGAATGGGCATATACCCAAAACTATGGCTACACCTTC

j_call: TRBJ1-1
clone_size: many
v_call: TRBV2
d_call: .
cdr3_aa: CASSRGWEGAFF
cdr3_nt: TGTGCCAGCAGTAGGGGGTGGGAGGGAGCTTTCTTT

j_call: TRBJ1-1
clone_size: many
v_call: TRBV28
d_call: TRBD1
cdr3_aa: CASSLSPGQATEAFF
cdr3_nt: TGTGCCAGCAGTTTATCCCCGGGACAGGCGACCGAAGCTTTCTTT

j_call: TRBJ2-7
clone_size: many
v_call: TRBV13
d_call: .
cdr3_aa: CASSLGAGEAGEQYF
cdr3_nt: TGTGCCAGCAGCTTAGGGGCAGGGGAAGCAGGCGAGCAGTACTTC

j_call: TRBJ1-1
clone_size: few
v_call: TRBV6-1
d_call: TRBD1
cdr3_aa: CASRRGQGWTEAFF
cdr3_nt: TGTGCCAGCAGACGCGGACAGGGATGGACTGAAGCTTTCTTT

j_call: TRBJ2-5
clone_size: .
v_call: TRBV2
d_call: TRBD2
cdr3_aa: CASSGTSGVLETQYF
cdr3_nt: TGTGCCAGCAGCGGGACTAGCGGGGTCCTGGAGACCCAGTACTTC

j_call: TRBJ2-7
clone_size: .
v_call: TRBV7-3
d_call: .
cdr3_aa: CASSLSKGPPYEQYF
cdr3_nt: TGTGCCAGCAGCTTAAGTAAAGGGCCCCCCTACGAGCAGTACTTC

j_call: TRBJ2-7
clone_size: .
v_call: TRBV6-1
d_call: .
cdr3_aa: CASSNPGISYEQYF
cdr3_nt: TGTGCCAGCAGCAACCCAGGAATCTCCTACGAGCAGTACTTC

j_call: TRBJ2-7
clone_size: many
v_call: TRBV28
d_call: TRBD1
cdr3_aa: CASSSHGTVPYEQYF
cdr3_nt: TGTGCCAGCAGCTCACATGGGACAGTACCCTACGAGCAGTACTTC

j_call: TRBJ2-5
clone_size: many
v_call: TRBV12-3/TRBV12-4
d_call: .
cdr3_aa: CASSLAPGTAEETQYF
cdr3_nt: TGTGCCAGCAGTTTAGCGCCCGGGACGGCGGAAGAGACCCAGTACTTC

j_call: TRBJ2-2
clone_size: many
v_call: TRBV30
d_call: .
cdr3_aa: CAWSVLGRGAYKPRGELFF
cdr3_nt: TGTGCCTGGAGTGTATTGGGTCGGGGCGCTTATAAGCCCCGAGGGGAGCTGTTTTTT

j_call: TRBJ1-6
clone_size: .
v_call: TRBV12-3/TRBV12-4
d_call: TRBD1
cdr3_aa: CASSRDSLNSPLHF
cdr3_nt: TGTGCCAGCAGTCGGGACAGCCTAAATTCACCCCTCCACTTT

j_call: TRBJ2-7
clone_size: many
v_call: TRBV7-9
d_call: .
cdr3_aa: CASSPNVRPYEQYF
cdr3_nt: TGTGCCAGCAGCCCAAATGTACGGCCCTACGAGCAGTACTTC

j_call: TRBJ2-2
clone_size: .
v_call: TRBV15
d_call: .
cdr3_aa: CATSRGPRDTHTGELFF
cdr3_nt: TGTGCCACCAGCAGAGGCCCCCGGGACACCCACACCGGGGAGCTGTTTTTT

j_call: TRBJ2-7
clone_size: many
v_call: TRBV29-1
d_call: TRBD2
cdr3_aa: CSARTSRRNYEQYF
cdr3_nt: TGCAGCGCCCGGACTAGCAGGAGGAACTACGAGCAGTACTTC

j_call: TRBJ2-5
clone_size: many
v_call: TRBV3-1
d_call: .
cdr3_aa: CASSHNKRETQYF
cdr3_nt: TGTGCCAGCAGCCATAATAAGAGAGAGACCCAGTACTTC

j_call: TRBJ1-5
clone_size: many
v_call: TRBV7-8
d_call: .
cdr3_aa: CASSLPGHSNQPQHF
cdr3_nt: TGTGCCAGCAGTCTCCCGGGACACTCCAATCAGCCCCAGCATTTT

j_call: TRBJ2-5
clone_size: many
v_call: TRBV12-3/TRBV12-4
d_call: TRBD2
cdr3_aa: CASSLAKLAGVEETQYF
cdr3_nt: TGTGCCAGCAGTTTAGCAAAACTAGCGGGAGTTGAAGAGACCCAGTACTTC

j_call: TRBJ1-2
clone_size: .
v_call: TRBV14
d_call: .
cdr3_aa: CASSQTVADYGYTF
cdr3_nt: TGTGCCAGCAGCCAGACAGTGGCGGACTATGGCTACACCTTC

j_call: TRBJ2-7
clone_size: many
v_call: TRBV20-1
d_call: .
cdr3_aa: CSALAGSGAFYEQYF
cdr3_nt: TGCAGTGCCCTCGCCGGTAGCGGAGCCTTCTACGAGCAGTACTTC

j_call: TRBJ2-1
clone_size: many
v_call: TRBV27
d_call: .
cdr3_aa: CASSLGGPQFF
cdr3_nt: TGTGCCAGCAGTTTGGGGGGGCCGCAGTTCTTC

j_call: TRBJ1-1
clone_size: .
v_call: TRBV12-3/TRBV12-4
d_call: TRBD1
cdr3_aa: CASSRRTGFTEAFF
cdr3_nt: TGTGCCAGCAGTCGACGGACAGGGTTCACTGAAGCTTTCTTT

j_call: TRBJ1-5
clone_size: many
v_call: TRBV27
d_call: .
cdr3_aa: CASSLNRVGRSNQPQHF
cdr3_nt: TGTGCCAGCAGTTTGAATCGGGTGGGTAGGAGCAATCAGCCCCAGCATTTT

j_call: TRBJ1-2
clone_size: .
v_call: TRBV29-1
d_call: .
cdr3_aa: CSASEANYGYTF
cdr3_nt: TGCAGTGCATCAGAAGCTAACTATGGCTACACCTTC

j_call: TRBJ1-1
clone_size: many
v_call: TRBV6-2/TRBV6-3
d_call: .
cdr3_aa: CASTPGGYYTEAFF
cdr3_nt: TGTGCCAGCACCCCTGGGGGGTATTACACTGAAGCTTTCTTT

j_call: TRBJ2-5
clone_size: .
v_call: TRBV4-3
d_call: TRBD1
cdr3_aa: CASSQVGTDHLETQYF
cdr3_nt: TGCGCCAGCAGCCAAGTCGGGACAGATCATCTTGAGACCCAGTACTTC

j_call: TRBJ1-1
clone_size: many
v_call: TRBV28
d_call: .
cdr3_aa: CASSWGWGSSTEAFF
cdr3_nt: TGTGCCAGCAGCTGGGGGTGGGGGAGTAGCACTGAAGCTTTCTTT

j_call: TRBJ2-7
clone_size: .
v_call: TRBV6-2/TRBV6-3
d_call: TRBD1
cdr3_aa: CASRPNRGRREQYF
cdr3_nt: TGTGCCAGCAGGCCCAACAGGGGTCGACGGGAGCAGTACTTC

j_call: TRBJ2-5
clone_size: many
v_call: TRBV6-1
d_call: TRBD1
cdr3_aa: CASSQQGYQETQYF
cdr3_nt: TGTGCCAGCAGTCAACAGGGGTACCAAGAGACCCAGTACTTC

j_call: TRBJ2-2
clone_size: many
v_call: TRBV29-1
d_call: TRBD1
cdr3_aa: CSVDRVGSGELFF
cdr3_nt: TGCAGCGTCGACAGGGTTGGGAGCGGGGAGCTGTTTTTT

j_call: TRBJ2-7
clone_size: .
v_call: TRBV28
d_call: .
cdr3_aa: CASSWRVEQYF
cdr3_nt: TGTGCCAGCAGTTGGAGAGTTGAGCAGTACTTC

j_call: TRBJ2-7
clone_size: .
v_call: TRBV7-6
d_call: .
cdr3_aa: CASSFNTASYEQYF
cdr3_nt: TGTGCCAGCAGCTTTAATACAGCCTCCTACGAGCAGTACTTC

j_call: TRBJ2-5
clone_size: .
v_call: TRBV12-3/TRBV12-4
d_call: .
cdr3_aa: CASGGVEETQYF
cdr3_nt: TGTGCCAGCGGCGGGGTGGAAGAGACCCAGTACTTC

j_call: TRBJ1-2
clone_size: many
v_call: TRBV19
d_call: TRBD1
cdr3_aa: CASSMWGQGLNYGYTF
cdr3_nt: TGTGCCAGTAGTATGTGGGGACAGGGACTGAACTATGGCTACACCTTC

j_call: TRBJ1-1
clone_size: many
v_call: TRBV2
d_call: TRBD1
cdr3_aa: CASRENRGNTEAFF
cdr3_nt: TGTGCCAGCCGAGAGAACAGGGGGAACACTGAAGCTTTCTTT

j_call: TRBJ1-1
clone_size: .
v_call: TRBV12-3/TRBV12-4
d_call: TRBD1
cdr3_aa: CASSWLDRGTTEAFF
cdr3_nt: TGTGCCAGCAGTTGGCTGGACAGGGGAACCACTGAAGCTTTCTTT

j_call: TRBJ2-7
clone_size: once
v_call: TRBV2
d_call: .
cdr3_aa: CASSEAHRGEQYF
cdr3_nt: TGTGCCAGCAGTGAAGCGCACAGAGGCGAGCAGTACTTC

j_call: TRBJ1-2
clone_size: .
v_call: TRBV6-5
d_call: .
cdr3_aa: CASSYSRQGDGYTF
cdr3_nt: TGTGCCAGCAGTTACTCGAGGCAGGGAGATGGCTACACCTTC

j_call: TRBJ2-7
clone_size: .
v_call: TRBV12-3/TRBV12-4
d_call: .
cdr3_aa: CASSYSGTRYEQYF
cdr3_nt: TGTGCCAGCAGTTACTCCGGGACAAGGTACGAGCAGTACTTC

j_call: TRBJ1-5
clone_size: once
v_call: TRBV6-2/TRBV6-3
d_call: .
cdr3_aa: CASNEDGLNNQPQHF
cdr3_nt: TGTGCCAGCAACGAGGACGGTCTAAACAATCAGCCCCAGCATTTT

j_call: TRBJ1-2
clone_size: .
v_call: TRBV7-8
d_call: .
cdr3_aa: CASSFDRSNYGYTF
cdr3_nt: TGTGCCAGCAGTTTCGACAGGTCTAACTATGGCTACACCTTC

j_call: TRBJ1-2
clone_size: .
v_call: TRBV28
d_call: TRBD1
cdr3_aa: CASSLGGQGNYGYTF
cdr3_nt: TGTGCCAGCAGTTTAGGCGGACAGGGAAACTATGGCTACACCTTC

j_call: TRBJ2-7
clone_size: .
v_call: TRBV19
d_call: .
cdr3_aa: CASSKAEGQGVYEQYF
cdr3_nt: TGTGCCAGTAGTAAAGCTGAAGGTCAGGGAGTTTACGAGCAGTACTTC

j_call: TRBJ1-2
clone_size: many
v_call: TRBV19
d_call: .
cdr3_aa: CAIPEGDHNYGYTF
cdr3_nt: TGTGCCATCCCGGAGGGGGACCATAACTATGGCTACACCTTC

j_call: TRBJ2-7
clone_size: many
v_call: TRBV14
d_call: .
cdr3_aa: CASSQGKGRTSYEQYF
cdr3_nt: TGTGCCAGCAGCCAAGGAAAGGGACGGACCTCCTACGAGCAGTACTTC

j_call: TRBJ2-5
clone_size: .
v_call: TRBV4-2
d_call: TRBD2
cdr3_aa: CASSLPTGTSGGGTQETQYF
cdr3_nt: TGTGCCAGCAGCCTACCGACCGGGACTAGCGGAGGAGGGACACAAGAGACCCAGTACTTC

j_call: TRBJ2-5
clone_size: many
v_call: TRBV28
d_call: .
cdr3_aa: CASRPLVGKETQYF
cdr3_nt: TGTGCCAGCAGGCCCCTGGTTGGTAAGGAGACCCAGTACTTC

j_call: TRBJ1-2
clone_size: many
v_call: TRBV28
d_call: .
cdr3_aa: CASSFGQVYYGYTF
cdr3_nt: TGTGCCAGCAGTTTCGGCCAGGTGTACTATGGCTACACCTTC

j_call: TRBJ2-7
clone_size: many
v_call: TRBV12-3/TRBV12-4
d_call: TRBD1
cdr3_aa: CASSERQGPYEQYF
cdr3_nt: TGTGCCAGCAGTGAACGACAGGGACCCTACGAGCAGTACTTC